This T cell receptor beta chain is from a study of blood T cell repertoires in COVID-19. Overall study: Sites across the United States, Italy and Spain contributed samples from acute and convalescent COVID-19. PBMCs, B-cell-depleted T cells, or T cells were the source of the cDNA or gDNA that made up the material.

CDR1 is SGHVS and CDR2 is FNYEAQ in the germline V gene. This CDR3 comprises 13 residues. V was clipped by 2 bases and J by 4 bases, with 7 bases between them. Methods used by the authors: By means of reference gene primer amplification, nucleated cell counts were estimated. Clones were read by immunoSEQ multiplex PCR, and TCRdb kept only the in-frame ones, dropping some. V and J calls and clone size are given by that table; D and trimming were obtained from the DNA. The sample contains 200,000 to 250,000 clones, 65% to 90% of which appear only once. The sequence came from a man over 45 with active or convalescent COVID-19. The chain has TRBV7-6 and TRBJ2-3, with D uncertain. The sample was peripheral blood. In nucleotides, the CDR3 is TGTGCCAGCAGCTTACTAGAGCCAGATACGCAGTATTTT. Its protein is CASSLLEPDTQYF.